The rows below give T cell receptor beta chains drawn from one sample of a study of cytomegalovirus exposure and HLA in healthy donors. Sequenced by immunoSEQ multiplex PCR; TCRdb stores in-frame clones only, minus some. The repertoire consists of 130,000 to 150,000 clones, with over 70% occurring once and the leading ten covering 2.8%. Input material: PBMCs. The receptors derive from a male donor in good health and CMV-seronegative. Each CDR3 is given with its conserved first and last residue. A D gene is named only where the DNA matches it firmly. Rows give clone size only sometimes, using once, few, many, or a class for an expanded clone.

abundance | j_gene | v_gene | d_gene | CDR3nt | CDR3aa
NA | TRBJ1-4 | TRBV10-3 | NA | TGTGCCATCAGTGAGTCAGCTTCAACTAATGAAAAACTGTTTTTT | CAISESASTNEKLFF
once | TRBJ1-2 | TRBV6-1 | TRBD1 | TGTGCCAGCAGTGTCCGGGACAGTACACCCTATGGCTACACCTTC | CASSVRDSTPYGYTF
once | TRBJ2-1 | TRBV2 | NA | TGTGCCAGCAGTGAATGGGAGCACAATGAGCAGTTCTTC | CASSEWEHNEQFF
once | TRBJ2-2 | TRBV5-6 | NA | TGTGCCAGCAGCTCCGGATTAGCTGATAGCACCGGGGAGCTGTTTTTT | CASSSGLADSTGELFF
few | TRBJ1-4 | TRBV5-1 | NA | TGCGCCAGCAGCTTGGATCTGGAGGCGGGAAAACTGTTTTTT | CASSLDLEAGKLFF
NA | TRBJ1-2 | TRBV5-1 | NA | TGCGCCAGCAGCTTGGCCCGGGGTGCGGGCCGTGGCTACACCTTC | CASSLARGAGRGYTF
NA | TRBJ2-2 | TRBV7-9 | NA | TGTGCCAGCTCCAAGTCGCTAGGGGTGGCCGGGGAGCTGTTTTTT | CASSKSLGVAGELFF
NA | TRBJ2-7 | TRBV10-2 | TRBD1 | TGCGCCAGCAGTGATCGGGACAGCAGATACGAGCAGTACTTC | CASSDRDSRYEQYF
once | TRBJ1-5 | TRBV7-2 | NA | TGTGCCAGCAGCTTAGAGGCAGGGTTGACGCCCCAGCATTTT | CASSLEAGLTPQHF
NA | TRBJ2-5 | TRBV30 | TRBD2 | TGTGCCTGGAGTGTAGGCTGGGAGGGATTTCAAGAGACCCAGTACTTC | CAWSVGWEGFQETQYF
few | TRBJ2-7 | TRBV29-1 | TRBD1 | TGCAGCGTTGAAGTGACAGGGGACGAGCAGTACTTC | CSVEVTGDEQYF
NA | TRBJ2-3 | TRBV10-1 | TRBD2 | TGCGCCAGCAGTGAGATAGGTAGCGGGAGCCAGAATACGCAGTATTTT | CASSEIGSGSQNTQYF
once | TRBJ2-3 | TRBV5-6 | NA | TGTGCCAGCAGCTACCTGGGGGGTACAGATACGCAGTATTTT | CASSYLGGTDTQYF
NA | TRBJ2-3 | TRBV7-9 | TRBD2 | TGTGCCAGCAGCACACCGGGACTAGCGGGAGTCGAAGATACGCAGTATTTT | CASSTPGLAGVEDTQYF
few | TRBJ2-1 | TRBV9 | TRBD2 | TGTGCCAGCAGCGGGAGCGGGATCCACAATGAGCAGTTCTTC | CASSGSGIHNEQFF
NA | TRBJ1-1 | TRBV7-2 | NA | TGTGCCAGCAGCTTCTCGTCATTCTCATGGGAGGACACTGAAGCTTTCTTT | CASSFSSFSWEDTEAFF